Below are 21 T cell receptor beta chains sequenced from a single sample in a study of cytomegalovirus exposure and HLA in healthy donors. Clones were sequenced by immunoSEQ multiplex PCR, and TCRdb holds only the in-frame ones, with some missing. The table has over 200,000 clones, around 90% seen once. Input material: PBMCs. These receptors all come from a woman between 18 and 29 years old in good health and CMV-seropositive.

This clone was counted only a few times. The chain combines TRBV28 with TRBJ1-2; perhaps TRBD1 as D (6 bases). The CDR3 is made up of 14 amino acids. V gave up 2 bases and J gave up 5 bases, with 12 bases separating them. Germline V lookup: CDR1 MDHEN, CDR2 SYDVKM. The CDR3 DNA is TGTGCCAGCAGTTTACCCGGACAGAGGTATGGCTACACCTTC. Translating it yields CASSLPGQRYGYTF.

The chain recombines TRBV6-5 with TRBJ2-7, with 8 bases matching TRBD2. The CDR3 has 14 residues. Germline V lookup: CDR1 MNHEY, CDR2 SVGAGI. V dropped 8 bases and J dropped 7; count of bases not matched to a gene: 13. CDR3 amino acids: CASGVGGGAGEQYF. The CDR3 nucleotides are TGTGCCAGCGGGGTCGGGGGGGGTGCTGGGGAGCAGTACTTC.

The rearrangement joins TRBV5-4 to TRBJ1-3; a weak D match, TRBD1 (6 bases). V was shortened by 2 bases and J by 3 bases, with 12 bases between the two germline ends. This CDR3 contains 15 residues. The germline gives CDR1 SGHNT, CDR2 YYREEE (reference sequence). The CDR3 region has the DNA TGTGCCAGCAGCTTTTGGGGGGGCGGTGGAAACACCATATATTTT. Amino acids: CASSFWGGGGNTIYF.

This chain uses TRBV6-5 with TRBJ1-3, with 8 bases lining up with TRBD1. V trimming: 6 bases; J trimming: 7 bases; junction bases outside the gene matches: 5. This CDR3 contains 13 residues. Germline loops: CDR1 MNHEY, CDR2 SVGAGI. The chain's CDR3 is CASSPDRDNTIYF. CDR3 in DNA: TGTGCCAGCAGCCCGGACAGGGATAACACCATATATTTT.

The rearrangement joins TRBV9 to TRBJ2-5, with 15 bases lining up with TRBD2. Losses at the gene ends were 4 bases for V and 5 bases for J; bases not matched to a gene: 9. CDR1 is SGDLS and CDR2 is YYNGEE in the germline V gene. This CDR3 is built from 17 residues. The DNA of the CDR3 is TGTGCCAGCAGCCCTGGACTAGCGGGAGGGTGGGCGGAGACCCAGTACTTC. Translation gives CASSPGLAGGWAETQYF.

V gene TRBV27 combines with J gene TRBJ2-5, with TRBD2 matching over 9 bases. The J call is uncertain, as TRBJ2-7 better fits the DNA end. Germline V CDR1 and CDR2: MNHEY, SMNVEV (reference sequence). The CDR3 is 14 residues long. This CDR3 reads CASSFSGREYEQYF. The CDR3 nucleotides read TGTGCCAGCAGTTTTAGCGGGAGAGAGTACGAGCAGTACTTC.

The V gene is TRBV30, the J gene TRBJ2-5; 9 nucleotides match TRBD1. Germline V CDR1 and CDR2: GTSNPN, SVGIG (reference sequence). The CDR3 sequence is 13 residues long. With V trimmed by 4 bases and J by 4 bases, 4 bases remained unmatched. The CDR3 DNA reads TGTGCCTGGAACAGGGGGCGCTTAGAGACCCAGTACTTC. Protein product: CAWNRGRLETQYF.

The chain is built from TRBV27 and TRBJ2-3; the D is unclear. The CDR3 is made up of 13 amino acids. The V end lost 5 bases, the J end lost 6 bases, and 12 bases lay between the germline ends. The germline gives CDR1 MNHEY, CDR2 SMNVEV (reference sequence). CDR3 in DNA: TGTGCCAGCAGTCTAAAATCATGGGATACGCAGTATTTT. It codes for CASSLKSWDTQYF.

A note on this clone: One junction end does not reproduce the germline sequence, and a read error may be involved. V gene TRBV5-6 combines with J gene TRBJ2-7, with a possible D match to TRBD2 (6 bases). This CDR3 spans 16 amino acids. Germline lookup yields CDR1 SGHDT and CDR2 YYEEEE. CDR3 amino acids: CASNLAGTSRSYEQYF. CDR3 in DNA: TGTGCCAGCAACTTGGCCGGTACTAGCCGGAGCTACGAGCAGTACTTC.

This rearrangement joins TRBV28 to TRBJ2-3, with 8 bases aligning to TRBD1. CDR1 and CDR2 (germline): MDHEN, SYDVKM. V lost 5 bases and J lost 3; bases outside the gene matches: 10. The CDR3 totals 16 residues. Here the CDR3 reads CASSLLVGQATDTQYF. CDR3 bases: TGTGCCAGCAGTCTCTTAGTGGGACAGGCGACAGATACGCAGTATTTT.

This chain connects TRBV4-2 to TRBJ1-1; 7 bases are shared with TRBD1. Germline trimming cut 8 bases from V and 4 bases from J; bases unmatched to any gene: 10. This CDR3 spans 14 amino acids. Germline V gene data show CDR1 as LGHNA and CDR2 as YNFKEQ. In DNA, the CDR3 is TGTGCCAGCTTTCCACAGGGGTCGGGCACTGAAGCTTTCTTT. It is translated as CASFPQGSGTEAFF.

This chain joins TRBV5-6 and TRBJ1-4; D is possibly TRBD1 (6 bases). Germline V gene sequence: CDR1 SGHDT, CDR2 YYEEEE. The length of the CDR3 is 15 residues. Between the trimmed V and J ends, which lost 4 bases and 0 bases, there was a span of 10 bases. For the CDR3, the DNA is TGTGCCAGCAGCGGTGGGACAACAACTAATGAAAAACTGTTTTTT. As protein: CASSGGTTTNEKLFF.

The chain has TRBV4-1 and TRBJ1-1; D perhaps matches TRBD1 (6 bases). The V end was cut by 3 bases, the J end by 6 bases, with 14 bases between. The CDR3 totals 14 residues. Germline CDR1 is MGHRA and CDR2 is YSYEKL. In DNA, the CDR3 is TGCGCCAGCAGCCAGCGAACAGGGCGATCTGAAGCTTTCTTT. Translating it yields CASSQRTGRSEAFF.

This clone was picked up one time. The V call is TRBV9, the J call TRBJ2-3, with TRBD2 matching over 7 bases. Germline CDR1 and CDR2: SGDLS and YYNGEE. V shed 5 bases and J 2 bases; nucleotides not matched to a gene: 8. The CDR3 is 15 amino acids. Here the CDR3 DNA reads TGTGCCAGCAGTGCTAAGCGGGACTACACAGATACGCAGTATTTT. Protein product: CASSAKRDYTDTQYF.

The chain recombines TRBV10-3 with TRBJ2-6, with a tentative D call TRBD2 (5 bases). CDR3 size: 16 residues. Trimming stripped 4 bases from V and 2 bases from J, with 12 bases between. Germline V lookup: CDR1 ENHRY, CDR2 SYGVKD. The CDR3 DNA reads as TGTGCCATCAGTGCCTTACTGGAGGCTGGGGCCAACGTCCTGACTTTC. Amino acid sequence: CAISALLEAGANVLTF.

The chain has TRBV10-3 and TRBJ2-7, with 14 bases matching TRBD2. This CDR3 region has 17 residues. The V and J ends lost 7 bases and 6 bases, in that order; junction bases with no gene match: 14. Germline-derived CDR1 and CDR2 are ENHRY and SYGVKD. CDR3 loop: CAIIPGLAGGQESEQYF. DNA of the CDR3: TGTGCCATCATCCCCGGACTAGCGGGAGGCCAGGAGTCCGAGCAGTACTTC.

V usage is TRBV11-2 and J usage is TRBJ2-7, with 12 bases matching TRBD2. The V gene's germline CDR1 is SGHAT and CDR2 FQNNGV. This CDR3 spans 16 amino acids. V lost 9 bases, J lost 3 bases, and 12 bases stayed unmatched. The CDR3 DNA follows: TGTGCCAGTGCCGGGACTAGCGGGCACTTGTACTACGAGCAGTACTTC. Its translation: CASAGTSGHLYYEQYF.

V and J are TRBV27 and TRBJ1-5; unclear D gene. The CDR3 is 16 residues long. Germline CDR1 MNHEY, CDR2 SMNVEV (reference sequence). The V and J ends lost 4 bases and 3 bases respectively, with 16 bases between them. The CDR3 DNA follows: TGTGCCAGCAGTTCGGCGGGCGTCCGAGACAATCAGCCCCAGCATTTT. Its translation: CASSSAGVRDNQPQHF.

The genes are TRBV6-5 and TRBJ2-5; D gene unclear. V shed 6 bases and J shed 2 bases, with 7 bases lying between them. The V gene's germline CDR1 is MNHEY and CDR2 SVGAGI. The CDR3 runs to 12 residues. CDR3: CASSRTQETQYF. CDR3 sequence (DNA): TGTGCCAGCAGCAGAACACAAGAGACCCAGTACTTC.

This clone was seen only once. The chain employs TRBV11-2 and TRBJ2-1, with TRBD2 identical over 9 bases. The CDR3 is 15 residues long. The germline gives CDR1 SGHAT, CDR2 FQNNGV. V gave up 6 bases and J gave up 5 bases; unmatched junction bases: 8. CDR3 loop: CASRSPGTSNNEQFF. CDR3 DNA sequence: TGTGCCAGCAGGAGTCCAGGGACTAGCAACAATGAGCAGTTCTTC.

This rearrangement joins TRBV4-1 to TRBJ1-5; TRBD1 agrees at 8 bases. There are 14 residues in the CDR3. Germline trimming cut 3 bases from V and 5 bases from J; bases unmatched to any gene: 3. The germline V gene encodes CDR1 MGHRA and CDR2 YSYEKL. The CDR3 protein is CASSHGTGYQPQHF. Written as DNA, the CDR3 is TGCGCCAGCAGCCACGGGACAGGTTATCAGCCCCAGCATTTT.